This T cell receptor (beta chain) derives from a study of T cell repertoires in cytomegalovirus infection. This CDR3 spans 13 amino acids. CDR1 and CDR2 from the germline V gene are SNHLY and FYNNEI. The V and J ends lost 6 bases and 0 bases respectively, with 9 bases between them. TCRdb fed the reads into MiXCR, producing one record per CDR3 protein. The sample shows 450,000 to 550,000 distinct CDR3 sequences, approximately 42% of them seen only once. As regards this clonotype: Antigen: not known.

Here the sequenced sample was cultured PBMCs, taken from culture after CMV antigen stimulation. V is TRBV2 and J is TRBJ2-7, with D hard to call. The receptor's source is a human donor in good health (CMV status not recorded). Some clones in this sample may be carry-over from other donors' samples. The CDR3 coding sequence is TGTGCCAGCAGGGACCCCAACTCCTACGAGCAGTACTTC. Its protein product is CASRDPNSYEQYF.